This TCR beta chain comes out of a study of blood T cell repertoires in COVID-19. Study at large: The study drew acute and convalescent COVID-19 samples from the United States, Italy and Spain. From T cells, B-cell-depleted T cells, or PBMCs came the material, which was cDNA or gDNA.

Authors' methods: Amplified reference gene primers provided the basis for estimating nucleated cell counts. Assay: immunoSEQ multiplex PCR; the TCRdb copy retains only in-frame clones and omits some. V and J calls and clone size are as listed in that table; D and trimming were resolved from the DNA. The data hold approximately 110,000 clones, with around 85% observed a single time. Trimming shortened V by 4 bases and J by 7 bases, and 17 bases separated the two germline ends. Germline V CDR1 and CDR2: SEHNR, FQNEAQ (reference sequence). This CDR3 spans 15 amino acids. The sample consisted of peripheral blood. The TCR sequence derives from a man aged 65-85 years with active or convalescent COVID-19. The genes are TRBV7-9 and TRBJ2-1, with D perhaps TRBD1 (6 bases). The CDR3: CASSSRDTPGNEQFF. The CDR3 DNA follows: TGTGCCAGCAGCTCCCGGGACACCCCCGGGAATGAGCAGTTCTTC.